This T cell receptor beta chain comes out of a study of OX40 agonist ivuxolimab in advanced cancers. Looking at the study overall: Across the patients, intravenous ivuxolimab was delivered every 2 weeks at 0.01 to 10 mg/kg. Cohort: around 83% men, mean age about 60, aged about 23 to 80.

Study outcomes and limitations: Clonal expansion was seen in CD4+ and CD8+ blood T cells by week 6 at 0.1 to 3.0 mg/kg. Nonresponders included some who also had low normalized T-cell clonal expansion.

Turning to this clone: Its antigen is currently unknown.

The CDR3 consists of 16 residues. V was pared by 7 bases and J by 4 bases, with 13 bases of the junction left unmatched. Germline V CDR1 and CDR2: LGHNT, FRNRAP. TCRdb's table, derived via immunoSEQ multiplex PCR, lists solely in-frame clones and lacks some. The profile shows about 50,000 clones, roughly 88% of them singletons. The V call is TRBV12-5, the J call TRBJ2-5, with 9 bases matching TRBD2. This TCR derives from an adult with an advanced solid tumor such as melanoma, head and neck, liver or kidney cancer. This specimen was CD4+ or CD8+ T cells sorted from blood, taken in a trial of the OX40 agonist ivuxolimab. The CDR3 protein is CASAHSGRGGGETQYF. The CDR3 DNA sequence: TGTGCTAGTGCCCATAGCGGGAGAGGGGGCGGAGAGACCCAGTACTTC.